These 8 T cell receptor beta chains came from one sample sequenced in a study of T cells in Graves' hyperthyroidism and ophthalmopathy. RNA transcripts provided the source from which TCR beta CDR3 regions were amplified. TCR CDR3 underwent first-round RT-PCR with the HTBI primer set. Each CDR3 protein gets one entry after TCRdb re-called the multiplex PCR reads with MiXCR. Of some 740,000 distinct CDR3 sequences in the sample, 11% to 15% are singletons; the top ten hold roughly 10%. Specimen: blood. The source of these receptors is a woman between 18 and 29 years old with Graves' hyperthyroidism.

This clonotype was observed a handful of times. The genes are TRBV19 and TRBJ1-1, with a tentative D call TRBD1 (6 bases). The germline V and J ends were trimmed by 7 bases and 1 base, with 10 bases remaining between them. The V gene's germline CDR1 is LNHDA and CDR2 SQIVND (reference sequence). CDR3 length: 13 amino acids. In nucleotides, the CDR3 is TGTGCCAGTACAGGGGCCACGAACACTGAAGCTTTCTTT. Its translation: CASTGATNTEAFF.

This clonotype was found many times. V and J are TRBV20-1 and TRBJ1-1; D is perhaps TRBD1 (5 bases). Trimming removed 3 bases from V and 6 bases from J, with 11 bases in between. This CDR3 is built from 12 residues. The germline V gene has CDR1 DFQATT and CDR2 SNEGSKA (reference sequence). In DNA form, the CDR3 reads TGCAGTGCTAGTGGGGGGACCGCTGAAGCTTTCTTT. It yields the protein CSASGGTAEAFF.

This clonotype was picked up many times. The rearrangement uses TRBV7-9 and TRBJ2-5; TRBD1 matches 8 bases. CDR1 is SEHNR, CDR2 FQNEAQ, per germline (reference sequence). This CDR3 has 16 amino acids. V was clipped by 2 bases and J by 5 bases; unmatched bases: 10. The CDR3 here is CASSLTAGGGLETQYF. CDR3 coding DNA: TGTGCCAGCAGCTTAACCGCAGGGGGCGGACTGGAGACCCAGTACTTC. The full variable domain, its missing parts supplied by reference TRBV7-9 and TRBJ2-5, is DTGVSQNPRHKITKRGQNVTFRCDPISEHNRLYWYRQTLGQGPEFLTYFQNEAQLEKSRLLSDRFSAERPKGSFSTLEIQRTEQGDSAMYLCASSLTAGGGLETQYFGPGTRLLVL.

The CDR3 is CASSSGGGWENIQYF. The CDR3 DNA follows: TGTGCCAGCAGTAGTGGTGGGGGGTGGGAAAACATTCAGTACTTC. This rearrangement joins TRBV6-1 to TRBJ2-4, with D possibly being TRBD2 (6 bases). CDR1 is MNHNS, CDR2 SASEGT, per germline. V was shortened by 5 bases and J by 5 bases, with 16 bases between the two germline ends. This CDR3 is 15 amino acids long.

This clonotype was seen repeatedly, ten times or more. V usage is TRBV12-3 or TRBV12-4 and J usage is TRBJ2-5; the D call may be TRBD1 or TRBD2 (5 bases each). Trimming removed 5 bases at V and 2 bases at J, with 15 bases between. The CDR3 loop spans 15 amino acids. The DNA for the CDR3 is TGTGCCAGCAGTGCCACCGGGACCCCACAAGAGACCCAGTACTTC. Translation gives CASSATGTPQETQYF.

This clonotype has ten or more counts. The CDR3 DNA reads TGTGCCAGCAGCCCTCTCCCCCGTTGGGGTGTCAAAAACATTCAGTACTTC. This codes for CASSPLPRWGVKNIQYF. The V gene is TRBV11-2, the J gene TRBJ2-4; D unresolved. The CDR3 consists of 17 residues. Looked up from germline, CDR1 is SGHAT and CDR2 is FQNNGV. V was cut by 5 bases and J by 3 bases, with 20 bases left in between.

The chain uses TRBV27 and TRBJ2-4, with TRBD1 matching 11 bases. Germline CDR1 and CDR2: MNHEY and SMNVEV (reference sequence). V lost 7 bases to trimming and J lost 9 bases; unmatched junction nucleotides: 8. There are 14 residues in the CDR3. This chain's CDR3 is CASTMGQGVGIQYF. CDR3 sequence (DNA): TGTGCCAGCACCATGGGACAGGGGGTAGGCATTCAGTACTTC.

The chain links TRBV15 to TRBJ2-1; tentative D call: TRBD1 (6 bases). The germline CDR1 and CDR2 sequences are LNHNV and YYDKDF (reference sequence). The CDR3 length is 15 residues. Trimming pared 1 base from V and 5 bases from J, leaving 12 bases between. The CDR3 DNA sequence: TGTGCCACCAGCAGAGTCTGGACAGCGGACAATGAGCAGTTCTTC. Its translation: CATSRVWTADNEQFF.